The 9 T cell receptor beta chains given below trace back to one sample, sequenced in a study of T cells in Graves' hyperthyroidism and ophthalmopathy. Researchers amplified the TCR beta CDR3 regions from RNA transcripts. The HTBI primer set served for first-round RT-PCR of the TCR CDR3. One entry per CDR3 protein results from TCRdb running MiXCR on the multiplex PCR reads. The repertoire holds approximately 380,000 distinct CDR3 sequences, with approximately 19% as singletons. Sequencing was performed on blood. Receptor source: a woman aged 18-35 years with Graves' hyperthyroidism.

There are many counts of this clonotype. V is TRBV12-3 or TRBV12-4 and J is TRBJ1-1; unclear D gene. The CDR3 has 13 residues. Trimming pared 4 bases from V and 6 bases from J, leaving 12 bases between. CDR3: CASSSRLDPEAFF. The DNA for the CDR3 is TGTGCCAGCAGTTCCCGGTTGGACCCTGAAGCTTTCTTT.

This clonotype was detected a few times. The chain joins TRBV5-1 to TRBJ1-1; D is unclear. The CDR3 extends over 14 amino acids. Trimming took off 4 bases at V and 4 bases at J, with 14 bases between the two ends. Germline lookup yields CDR1 SGHRS and CDR2 YFSETQ. The CDR3 loop reads CASSPTAGFTEAFF. DNA of the CDR3: TGCGCCAGCAGCCCCACGGCGGGGTTCACTGAAGCTTTCTTT.

The chain has TRBV28 and TRBJ1-5; 8 bases align to TRBD1. The ends lost 4 bases at V and 2 bases at J; junction bases unmatched: 10. CDR3 size: 17 residues. Germline values: CDR1 MDHEN, CDR2 SYDVKM. DNA for the CDR3: TGTGCCAGCAGTTCCGCACTAGGGACAGGAGGCAATCAGCCCCAGCATTTT. It translates to CASSSALGTGGNQPQHF.

The rearrangement joins TRBV19 to TRBJ2-3, with D uncertain. The V gene lost 10 bases and the J gene lost 1 base, with 12 bases spanning the gap. This CDR3 is 13 amino acids long. Germline CDR1 is LNHDA and CDR2 is SQIVND (reference sequence). In nucleotides, the CDR3 is TGTGCCACACTTGTATCGGGCACAGATACGCAGTATTTT. Translated, it gives CATLVSGTDTQYF.

The table lists this clonotype with many counts. V usage is TRBV24-1 and J usage is TRBJ1-5; a possible D gene is TRBD1 (5 bases). This CDR3 is 15 amino acids long. The V and J ends lost 4 bases and 0 bases respectively, with 9 bases between them. Germline loops: CDR1 KGHDR, CDR2 SFDVKD. The CDR3: CATSEDGASNQPQHF. CDR3 DNA: TGTGCCACCAGTGAGGACGGGGCTAGCAATCAGCCCCAGCATTTT.

The V gene is TRBV7-2, the J gene TRBJ1-2, with D unresolved. The CDR3 loop spans 15 amino acids. V lost 2 bases, J lost 0 bases, and 10 bases lay in between. The germline CDR1 and CDR2 sequences are SGHTA and FQGNSA. CDR3 sequence reads: CASSLSSTTNYGYTF. CDR3 nucleotides: TGTGCCAGCAGCTTAAGTAGCACAACTAACTATGGCTACACCTTC.

This clonotype occurred many times. This chain uses TRBV19 with TRBJ2-7; TRBD1 agrees at 8 bases. With 1 base clipped from V and 0 bases from J, the junction kept 2 bases outside the gene matches. Germline-derived CDR1 and CDR2 are LNHDA and SQIVND (reference sequence). CDR3 length: 15 amino acids. CDR3 sequence reads: CASSIGQGSSYEQYF. The CDR3 nucleotides read TGTGCCAGTAGTATAGGACAGGGGAGCTCCTACGAGCAGTACTTC. The entire variable domain, with the rest obtained from reference TRBV19 and TRBJ2-7, is as follows: DGGITQSPKYLFRKEGQNVTLSCEQNLNHDAMYWYRQDPGQGLRLIYYSQIVNDFQKGDIAEGYSVSREKKESFPLTVTSAQKNPTAFYLCASSIGQGSSYEQYFGPGTRLTVT.

There are a few counts of this clonotype. The chain is built from TRBV18 and TRBJ2-7; D not certain. Germline-derived CDR1 and CDR2 are KGHSH and LQKENI. The V gene lost 3 bases and the J gene lost 0 bases, with 12 bases spanning the gap. CDR3 length: 15 residues. The CDR3 region has the DNA TGTGCCAGCTCACCGTCTCGAGGCAGCTCCTACGAGCAGTACTTC. Amino acid sequence: CASSPSRGSSYEQYF.

This chain uses TRBV5-6 with TRBJ2-2, with a tentative D call TRBD2 (5 bases). The CDR3 is 16 amino acids. Germline CDR1 SGHDT, CDR2 YYEEEE. Trimming removed 3 bases from V and 4 bases from J, with 16 bases in between. CDR3 sequence reads: CASSYYAEGGTGELFF. CDR3 DNA sequence: TGTGCCAGCAGCTACTACGCCGAGGGTGGCACCGGGGAGCTGTTTTTT.